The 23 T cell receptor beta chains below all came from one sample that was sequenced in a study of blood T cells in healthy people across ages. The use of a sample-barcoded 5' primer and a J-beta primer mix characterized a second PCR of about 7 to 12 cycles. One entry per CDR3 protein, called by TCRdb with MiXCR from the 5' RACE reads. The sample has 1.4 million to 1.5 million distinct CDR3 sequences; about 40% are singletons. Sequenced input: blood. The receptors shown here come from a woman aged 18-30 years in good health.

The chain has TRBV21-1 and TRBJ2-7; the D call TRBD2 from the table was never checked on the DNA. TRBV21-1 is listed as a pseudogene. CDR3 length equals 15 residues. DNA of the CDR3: TGTGCCAGCAGCACCTTTCGGCTAGCGGTATACGAGCAGTACTTC. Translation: CASSTFRLAVYEQYF.

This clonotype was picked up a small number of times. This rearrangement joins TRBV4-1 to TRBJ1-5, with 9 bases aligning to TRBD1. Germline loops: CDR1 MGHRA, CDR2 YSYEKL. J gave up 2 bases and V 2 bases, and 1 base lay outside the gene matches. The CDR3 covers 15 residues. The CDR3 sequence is CASSQRDRGNQPQHF. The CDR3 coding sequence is TGCGCCAGCAGCCAAAGGGACAGGGGCAATCAGCCCCAGCATTTT.

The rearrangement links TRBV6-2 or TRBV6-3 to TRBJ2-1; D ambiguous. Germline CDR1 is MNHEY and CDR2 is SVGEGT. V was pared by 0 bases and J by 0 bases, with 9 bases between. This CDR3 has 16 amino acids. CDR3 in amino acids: CASSYSTGYSYNEQFF. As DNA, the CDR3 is TGTGCCAGCAGTTACTCCACCGGCTACTCCTACAATGAGCAGTTCTTC.

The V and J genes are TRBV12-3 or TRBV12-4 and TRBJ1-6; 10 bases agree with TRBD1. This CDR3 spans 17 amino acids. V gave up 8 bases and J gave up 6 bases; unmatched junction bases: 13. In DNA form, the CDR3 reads TGTGCCAGCCGAATTGTCCCGGGACAGGGGAGTAATTCACCCCTCCACTTT. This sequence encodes CASRIVPGQGSNSPLHF.

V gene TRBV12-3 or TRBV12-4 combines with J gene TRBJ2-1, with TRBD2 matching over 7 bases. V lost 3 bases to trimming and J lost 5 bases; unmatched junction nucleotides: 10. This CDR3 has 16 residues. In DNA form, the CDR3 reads TGTGCCAGCAGTTTTAGGAGCGGGGTCTTGAACAATGAGCAGTTCTTC. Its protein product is CASSFRSGVLNNEQFF.

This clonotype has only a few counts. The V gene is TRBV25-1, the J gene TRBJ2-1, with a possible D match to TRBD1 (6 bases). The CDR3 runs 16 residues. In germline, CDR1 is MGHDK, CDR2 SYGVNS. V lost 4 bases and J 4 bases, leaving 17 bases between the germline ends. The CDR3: CASSAPVGQLYNEQFF. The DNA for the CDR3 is TGTGCCAGCAGTGCCCCAGTCGGACAGCTATACAATGAGCAGTTCTTC. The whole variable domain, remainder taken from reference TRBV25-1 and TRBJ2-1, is EADIYQTPRYLVIGTGKKITLECSQTMGHDKMYWYQQDPGMELHLIHYSYGVNSTEKGDLSSESTVSRIRTEHFPLTLESARPSHTSQYLCASSAPVGQLYNEQFFGPGTRLTVL.

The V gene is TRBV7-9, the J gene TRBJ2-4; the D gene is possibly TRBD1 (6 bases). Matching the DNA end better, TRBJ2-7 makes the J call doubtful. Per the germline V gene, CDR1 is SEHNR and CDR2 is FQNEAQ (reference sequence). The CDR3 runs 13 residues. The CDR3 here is CASSLGDIYEQYF. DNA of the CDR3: TGTGCCAGCAGCTTAGGGGACATCTACGAGCAGTACTTC.

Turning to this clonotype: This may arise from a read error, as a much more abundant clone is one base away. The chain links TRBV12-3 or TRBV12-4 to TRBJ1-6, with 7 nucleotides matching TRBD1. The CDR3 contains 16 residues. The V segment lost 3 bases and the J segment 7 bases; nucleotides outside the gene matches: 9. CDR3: CASSLGQGVPNSPLHF. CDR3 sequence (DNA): TGTGCCAGCAGTTTGGGGCAGGGGGTGCCGAATTCACCCCTCCACTTT.

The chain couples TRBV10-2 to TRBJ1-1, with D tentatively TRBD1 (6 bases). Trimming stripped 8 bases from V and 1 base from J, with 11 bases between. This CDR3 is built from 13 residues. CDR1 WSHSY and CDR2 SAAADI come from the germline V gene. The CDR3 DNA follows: TGCGCCAGCCGACAGGCCCAGAACACTGAAGCTTTCTTT. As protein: CASRQAQNTEAFF.

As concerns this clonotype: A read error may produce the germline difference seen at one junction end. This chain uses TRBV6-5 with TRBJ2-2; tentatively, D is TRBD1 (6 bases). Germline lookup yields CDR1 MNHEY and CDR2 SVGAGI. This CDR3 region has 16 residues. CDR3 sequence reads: CASSYYRDPWTGELFF. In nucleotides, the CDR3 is TGTGCCAGCAGCTACTACAGGGACCCGTGGACCGGGGAGCTGTTTTTT.

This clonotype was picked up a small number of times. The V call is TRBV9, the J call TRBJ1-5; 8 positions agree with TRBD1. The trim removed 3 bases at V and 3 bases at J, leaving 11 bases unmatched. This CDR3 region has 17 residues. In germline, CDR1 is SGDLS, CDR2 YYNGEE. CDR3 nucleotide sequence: TGTGCCAGCAGCGGGACAGGGCCGACTAACCCCAATCAGCCCCAGCATTTT. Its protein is CASSGTGPTNPNQPQHF. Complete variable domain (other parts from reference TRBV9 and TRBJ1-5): DSGVTQTPKHLITATGQRVTLRCSPRSGDLSVYWYQQSLDQGLQFLIQYYNGEERAKGNILERFSAQQFPDLHSELNLSSLELGDSALYFCASSGTGPTNPNQPQHFGDGTRLSIL.

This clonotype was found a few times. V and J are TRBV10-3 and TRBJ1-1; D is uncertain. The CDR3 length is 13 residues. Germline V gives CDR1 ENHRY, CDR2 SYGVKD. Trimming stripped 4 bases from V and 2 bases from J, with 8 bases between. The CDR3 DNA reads TGTGCCATCAGTGCTGAGGTTAACACTGAAGCTTTCTTT. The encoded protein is CAISAEVNTEAFF.

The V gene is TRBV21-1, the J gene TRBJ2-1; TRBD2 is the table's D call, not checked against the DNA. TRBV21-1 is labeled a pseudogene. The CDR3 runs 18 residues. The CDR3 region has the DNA TGTGCCAGCAGCAAAGTTATGACTAGCGGGATAGATTACAATGAGCAGTTCTTC. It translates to CASSKVMTSGIDYNEQFF.

The CDR3 coding sequence is TGTGCCAGCAGCGGAGGGGTAGGTGGGGAGCAGTACTTC. It is translated as CASSGGVGGEQYF. The chain combines TRBV6-4 with TRBJ2-1; maybe TRBD2 (6 bases). The J call may be in error: the DNA end matches TRBJ2-7 better. This CDR3 comprises 13 residues. Germline CDR1 is MRHNA and CDR2 is SNTAGT.

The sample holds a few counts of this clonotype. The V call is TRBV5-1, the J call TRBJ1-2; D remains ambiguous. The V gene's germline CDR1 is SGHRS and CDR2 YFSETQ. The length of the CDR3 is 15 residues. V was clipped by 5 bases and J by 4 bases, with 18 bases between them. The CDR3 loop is CASSPSGDMAYGYTF. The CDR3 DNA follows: TGCGCCAGCAGTCCTTCGGGCGACATGGCCTATGGCTACACCTTC.

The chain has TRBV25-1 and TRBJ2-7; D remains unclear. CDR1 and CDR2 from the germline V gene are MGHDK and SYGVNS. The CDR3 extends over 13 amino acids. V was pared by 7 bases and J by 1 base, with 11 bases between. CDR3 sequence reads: CASINWESYEQYF. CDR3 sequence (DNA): TGTGCCAGCATTAATTGGGAATCCTACGAGCAGTACTTC.

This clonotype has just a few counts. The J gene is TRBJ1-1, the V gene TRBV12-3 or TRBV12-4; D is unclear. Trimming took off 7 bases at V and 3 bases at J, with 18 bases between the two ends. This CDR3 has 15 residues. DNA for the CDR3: TGTGCCAGCACTCGAACTATCGCGGTAGACACTGAAGCTTTCTTT. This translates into CASTRTIAVDTEAFF.

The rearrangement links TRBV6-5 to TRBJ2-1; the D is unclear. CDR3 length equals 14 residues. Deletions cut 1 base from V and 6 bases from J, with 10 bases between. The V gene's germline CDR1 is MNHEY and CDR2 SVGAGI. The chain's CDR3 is CASSYYQSFNEQFF. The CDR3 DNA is TGTGCCAGCAGTTACTACCAGTCTTTCAATGAGCAGTTCTTC.

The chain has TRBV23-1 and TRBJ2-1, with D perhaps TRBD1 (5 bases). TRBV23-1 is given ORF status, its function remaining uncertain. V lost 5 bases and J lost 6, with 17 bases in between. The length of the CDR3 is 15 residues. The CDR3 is CASSGGHHKSNEQFF. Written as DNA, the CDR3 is TGCGCCAGCAGTGGCGGACACCATAAAAGCAATGAGCAGTTCTTC.

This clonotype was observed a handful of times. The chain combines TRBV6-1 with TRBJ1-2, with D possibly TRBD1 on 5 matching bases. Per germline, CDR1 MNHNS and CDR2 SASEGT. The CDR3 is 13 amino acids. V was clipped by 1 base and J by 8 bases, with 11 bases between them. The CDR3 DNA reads TGTGCCAGCAGTGAAGTGCAGGGTTTAGGCTACACCTTC. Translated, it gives CASSEVQGLGYTF.

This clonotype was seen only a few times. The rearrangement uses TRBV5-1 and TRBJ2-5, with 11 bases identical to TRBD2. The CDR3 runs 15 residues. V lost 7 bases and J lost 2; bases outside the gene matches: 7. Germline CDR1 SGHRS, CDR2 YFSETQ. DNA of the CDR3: TGCGCCAGCGGGATAGGGACTAGCGGACAAGAGACCCAGTACTTC. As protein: CASGIGTSGQETQYF.

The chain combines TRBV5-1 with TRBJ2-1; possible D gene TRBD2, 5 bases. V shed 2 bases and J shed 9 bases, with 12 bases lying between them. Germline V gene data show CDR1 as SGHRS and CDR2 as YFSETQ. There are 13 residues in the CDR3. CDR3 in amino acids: CASSLGSLAEQFF. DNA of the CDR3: TGCGCCAGCAGCTTAGGGAGCTTAGCTGAGCAGTTCTTC.

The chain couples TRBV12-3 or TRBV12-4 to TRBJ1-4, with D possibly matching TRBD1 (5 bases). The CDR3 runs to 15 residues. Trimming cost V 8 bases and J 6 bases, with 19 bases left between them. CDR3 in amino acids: CASSWGEGGDEKLFF. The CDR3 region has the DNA TGTGCCAGCTCATGGGGCGAAGGTGGGGATGAAAAACTGTTTTTT.